This entry concerns a single T cell receptor (beta chain). What it binds is not known. The V end was cut by 5 bases, the J end by 0 bases, with 17 bases between. Germline V gene sequence: CDR1 DFQATT, CDR2 SNEGSKA (reference sequence). The CDR3 loop spans 17 amino acids. This record comes from a study of CD8 T cells in Susac syndrome. Overall study context: Sequenced Susac syndrome patients included more than five with clinically active disease and roughly 8 in remission. Whole-study results and caveats: Only a relatively small number of individuals were included in the TCR sequencing and HLA analysis.

Random hexamers served to reverse transcribe roughly 0.45 to 1 ug RNA. TCRdb reprocessed the immunoSEQ multiplex PCR reads via MiXCR and lists one record per CDR3 protein. The sample contains 85,000 to 120,000 distinct CDR3 sequences, less than 95% of which appear only once. Specimen: CD8+ T cells from PBMCs. J is TRBJ1-6 and V is TRBV20-1, with D perhaps matching TRBD1 (6 bases). This TCR was sampled from a human donor with Susac syndrome. For the CDR3, the DNA is TGCAGTGCTCGAAGACAGGAACTGAGCTCCTATAATTCACCCCTCCACTTT. As protein: CSARRQELSSYNSPLHF.